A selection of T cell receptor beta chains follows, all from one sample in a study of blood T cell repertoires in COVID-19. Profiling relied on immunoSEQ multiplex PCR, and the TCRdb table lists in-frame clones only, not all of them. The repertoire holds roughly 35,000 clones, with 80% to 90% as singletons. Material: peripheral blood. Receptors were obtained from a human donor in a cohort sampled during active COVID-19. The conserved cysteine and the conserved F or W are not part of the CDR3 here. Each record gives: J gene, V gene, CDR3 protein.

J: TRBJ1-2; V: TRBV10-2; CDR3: ASSESAEGYGYT
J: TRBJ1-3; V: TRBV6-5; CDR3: ASSYTVGNTIY
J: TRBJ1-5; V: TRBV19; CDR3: ASSMATGQPQH
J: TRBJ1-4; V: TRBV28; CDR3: ASSRGQVREKLF
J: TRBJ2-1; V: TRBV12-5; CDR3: ASAPILRGTDQDEQF
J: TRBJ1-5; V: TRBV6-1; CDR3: ASSGPGQGANQPQH
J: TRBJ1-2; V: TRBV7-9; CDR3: ASSSGTGDGYGYT
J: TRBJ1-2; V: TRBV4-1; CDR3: ASSSVVGQGRGGYT
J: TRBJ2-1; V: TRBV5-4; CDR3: ASSFQSGSEQF
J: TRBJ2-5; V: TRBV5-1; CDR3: ASSLGQNQETQY
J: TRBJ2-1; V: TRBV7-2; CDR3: ASARDRSSEQF
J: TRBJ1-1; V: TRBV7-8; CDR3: ASSFMDTLGAF
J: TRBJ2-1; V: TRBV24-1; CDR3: ATRSSGGPEQF
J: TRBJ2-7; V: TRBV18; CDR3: ASSPSPGGGSEQY
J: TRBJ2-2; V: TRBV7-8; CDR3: ASSSPGTGGAGELF
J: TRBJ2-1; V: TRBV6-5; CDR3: ASSLSNEQF
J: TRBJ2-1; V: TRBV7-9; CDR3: ASSLEGQGVYNEQF
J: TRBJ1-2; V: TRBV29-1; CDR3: SVDQQEI
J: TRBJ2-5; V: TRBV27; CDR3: ASSLEGRVQETQY
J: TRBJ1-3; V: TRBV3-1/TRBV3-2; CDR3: ASSLQTGSGNTIY
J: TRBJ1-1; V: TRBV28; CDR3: ASSYNFGTSTEAF
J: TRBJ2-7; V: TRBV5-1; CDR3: ASSPGQLTYEQY
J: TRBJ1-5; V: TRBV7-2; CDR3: ASSLGRAGNQPQH
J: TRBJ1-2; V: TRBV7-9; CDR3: ASSSNLGPTLNYGYT
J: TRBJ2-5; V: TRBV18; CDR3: ASSPPETRETQY
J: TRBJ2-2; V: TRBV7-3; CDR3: ASSAQGAGELF
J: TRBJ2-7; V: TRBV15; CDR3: ATSRGGRDRGVNEQY
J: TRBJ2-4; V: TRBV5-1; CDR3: ATSSGGENIQY
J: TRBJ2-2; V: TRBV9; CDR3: ASSVFQGQELF
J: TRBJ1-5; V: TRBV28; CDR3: ASTGTVNQPQH
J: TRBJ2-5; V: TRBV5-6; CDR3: ASSDLQGQETQY
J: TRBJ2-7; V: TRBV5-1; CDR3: ASSLGGGQAFYEQY
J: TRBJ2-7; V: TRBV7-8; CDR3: ASSSRRLSSYEQY
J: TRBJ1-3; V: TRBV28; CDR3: ASSIQGLSSGNTIY
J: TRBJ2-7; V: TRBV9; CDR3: ASSPHIARDRVRYEQY
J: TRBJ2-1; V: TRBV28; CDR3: ASSSPGTGDSNEQF
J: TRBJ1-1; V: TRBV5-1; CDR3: ASSVGQNTEAF
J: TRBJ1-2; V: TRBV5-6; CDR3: ASSLPLRGQGDYGYT
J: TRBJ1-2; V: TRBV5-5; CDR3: ASTTAPGQNYGYT
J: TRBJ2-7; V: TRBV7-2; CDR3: ASSPGQGVAYEQY
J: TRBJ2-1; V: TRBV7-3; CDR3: ASSFTGDSYNEQF
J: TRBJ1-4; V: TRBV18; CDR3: ASSPPDGWSEKLF
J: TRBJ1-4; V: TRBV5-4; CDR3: ASSMTADDEKLF
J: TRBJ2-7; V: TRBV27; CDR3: ASSLPTYEQY
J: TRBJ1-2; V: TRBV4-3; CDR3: ASSQEPHTARDYGYT
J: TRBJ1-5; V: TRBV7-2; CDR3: ASSLAGTGQQPQH
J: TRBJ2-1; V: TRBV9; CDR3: ASSPGTSGDNEQF
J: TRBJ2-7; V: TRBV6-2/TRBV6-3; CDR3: ASSFDYGDRVYEQY
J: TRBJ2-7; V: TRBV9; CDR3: ASSVTSGTYEQY